This TCR beta chain was obtained from a study of cytomegalovirus exposure and HLA in healthy donors. About the study: In terms of ancestry, the Caucasian-associated cluster contained 80% to 90% of the 350 to 450 genotyped donors.

Whole-study results and caveats: As a later analysis showed, a missense DCLRE1C variant was linked to trimming of TCR beta V- and J-genes.

The study ran its PCR with 60 Vbeta and 13 Jbeta primers. Here immunoSEQ multiplex PCR was the method, and the copy in TCRdb shows in-frame clones only, minus some. Of fewer than 200,000 clones in the sample, roughly four fifths were seen once. With respect to this clone: Its antigen remains unknown.

Specimen: PBMCs. The receptor's source is a man between 40 and 49 years old in good health and CMV-seronegative.

This CDR3 reads CASSLKGSGRGTQYF. The CDR3 DNA follows: TGTGCCAGCAGCCTAAAGGGTTCAGGGAGGGGGACCCAGTACTTC. J is TRBJ2-5 and V is TRBV5-6, with 7 bases fitting TRBD2. With V trimmed by 4 bases and J by 7 bases, 13 bases remained unmatched. Germline-derived CDR1 and CDR2 are SGHDT and YYEEEE. The CDR3 extends over 15 amino acids.